A single sample is the source of the 14 T cell receptor beta chains below, sequenced in a study of cytomegalovirus exposure and HLA in healthy donors. In the PCR, 60 Vbeta and 13 Jbeta primers were used. Clones were read by immunoSEQ multiplex PCR, and TCRdb kept only the in-frame ones, dropping some. This table has around 230,000 clones, 75% to 80% appearing once. The sequenced material came from PBMCs. These TCRs come from a male donor in good health and CMV-seronegative.

The chain joins TRBV27 to TRBJ2-7; the match to TRBD1 covers 8 bases. This CDR3 region has 12 residues. V was pared by 6 bases and J by 6 bases, with 4 bases of the junction left unmatched. Looked up from germline, CDR1 is MNHEY and CDR2 is SMNVEV (reference sequence). For the CDR3, the DNA is TGTGCCAGCAGCCGGACAGGGATCGAGCAGTACTTC. This translates into CASSRTGIEQYF.

The chain is built from TRBV7-9 and TRBJ1-1; TRBD1 matches 7 bases. Germline loops: CDR1 SEHNR, CDR2 FQNEAQ (reference sequence). V was pared by 2 bases and J by 0 bases, with 9 bases of the junction left unmatched. The CDR3 is 17 amino acids. CDR3 sequence (DNA): TGTGCCAGCAGCTTATTCCGGGACAGAATCCTGAACACTGAAGCTTTCTTT. This translates into CASSLFRDRILNTEAFF.

The chain carries TRBV10-3 and TRBJ1-1, with TRBD1 matching over 7 bases. There are 14 residues in the CDR3. V shed 6 bases and J 6 bases; nucleotides not matched to a gene: 10. Germline lookup yields CDR1 ENHRY and CDR2 SYGVKD. The chain's CDR3 is CAISFDREVSEAFF. CDR3 bases: TGTGCCATCAGCTTCGACAGGGAGGTTTCTGAAGCTTTCTTT.

This rearrangement joins TRBV5-1 to TRBJ2-2; a weak D match, TRBD2 (6 bases). V shed 1 base and J shed 5 bases, with 12 bases lying between them. The germline CDR1 and CDR2 sequences are SGHRS and YFSETQ. This CDR3 is built from 15 residues. The CDR3, as DNA: TGCGCCAGCAGCTTGACTGGCGGGGTAACCGGGGAGCTGTTTTTT. As protein: CASSLTGGVTGELFF.

V gene TRBV7-2 combines with J gene TRBJ1-1, with 7 nucleotides matching TRBD1. The germline V gene has CDR1 SGHTA and CDR2 FQGNSA. J was trimmed by 6 bases and V by 4 bases; bases with no gene match: 14. There are 16 residues in the CDR3. CDR3 amino acids: CASSSNRGSGSAEAFF. The CDR3 DNA sequence: TGTGCCAGCAGCTCAAACAGGGGATCGGGTTCCGCTGAAGCTTTCTTT.

The chain combines TRBV29-1 with TRBJ2-5; D remains unclear. The J call is in doubt because the DNA end fits TRBJ2-7 better. CDR1 is SQVTM, CDR2 ANQGSEA, per germline. This CDR3 has 13 amino acids. The CDR3 reads CSVVKPSSYEQYF. In DNA, the CDR3 is TGCAGCGTTGTTAAGCCGAGCTCCTACGAGCAGTACTTC.

The V gene is TRBV5-8, the J gene TRBJ1-5; TRBD1 might be the D (6 bases). Germline V CDR1 and CDR2: SGHTS, YDEGEE. The CDR3 has 16 residues. V gave up 2 bases and J gave up 4 bases, with 16 bases separating them. CDR3 DNA sequence: TGTGCCAGCAGCTTCCTACACAGGGAAAGTAATCAGCCCCAGCATTTT. Its protein product is CASSFLHRESNQPQHF.

The rearrangement joins TRBV5-6 to TRBJ2-6; D is uncertain. V shed 3 bases and J shed 3 bases, with 7 bases lying between them. The germline gives CDR1 SGHDT, CDR2 YYEEEE. This CDR3 comprises 14 residues. Here the CDR3 DNA reads TGTGCCAGCAGCTCGCTAGTTGGGGCCAACGTCCTGACTTTC. Translation gives CASSSLVGANVLTF.

The chain recombines TRBV6-5 with TRBJ1-2, with a tentative D call TRBD1 (6 bases). Trimming took 6 bases from V and 0 from J, leaving 11 bases between them. Germline V gene lookup returns CDR1 MNHEY and CDR2 SVGAGI. This CDR3 region has 14 residues. The CDR3: CASRSQGANYGYTF. The CDR3 DNA sequence: TGTGCCAGCAGATCACAGGGAGCTAACTATGGCTACACCTTC.

The V call is TRBV10-1, the J call TRBJ2-7; D possibly corresponds to TRBD1 (5 bases). The germline V gene has CDR1 WNHNN and CDR2 SYGVQD (reference sequence). The CDR3 is made up of 16 amino acids. The V end was cut by 0 bases, the J end by 7 bases, with 19 bases between. CDR3 amino acids: CASSESNGAGPREQYF. CDR3 DNA: TGCGCCAGCAGTGAGTCGAATGGGGCAGGGCCCCGAGAGCAGTACTTC.

The gene calls are TRBV7-8 and TRBJ2-3, with 8 positions matching TRBD1. V lost 3 bases and J lost 1; bases outside the gene matches: 9. Germline lookup yields CDR1 SGHVS and CDR2 FQNEAQ. The CDR3 contains 17 residues. Written as DNA, the CDR3 is TGTGCCAGCAGCTTGCCACGGACAGGGAAGGGCACAGATACGCAGTATTTT. This codes for CASSLPRTGKGTDTQYF.

The chain combines TRBV19 with TRBJ2-2; 12 bases match TRBD2. The CDR3 totals 17 residues. J lost 5 bases, V lost 1 base, and 5 bases had no gene match. Germline lookup yields CDR1 LNHDA and CDR2 SQIVND (reference sequence). CDR3 bases: TGTGCCAGTAGTATAGGGCAAGGACTAGCGGGGACCGGGGAGCTGTTTTTT. Encoded protein: CASSIGQGLAGTGELFF.

V is TRBV5-1 and J is TRBJ1-1, with 9 nucleotides matching TRBD1. CDR1 SGHRS and CDR2 YFSETQ come from the germline V gene. The CDR3 runs 18 residues. The trim removed 4 bases at V and 3 bases at J, leaving 16 bases unmatched. In nucleotides, the CDR3 is TGCGCCAGCAGCGGCTGGACAGGGGTGACCAAATTGGACACTGAAGCTTTCTTT. Its translation is CASSGWTGVTKLDTEAFF.

The chain uses TRBV7-3 and TRBJ1-1; tentative D call: TRBD1 (5 bases). The CDR3 sequence is 14 residues long. Germline V lookup: CDR1 SGHTA, CDR2 FQGTGA. V dropped 2 bases and J dropped 4 bases, with 11 bases sitting between them. In DNA form, the CDR3 reads TGTGCCAGCAGCTTAGAGGGGAGGACCACTGAAGCTTTCTTT. It translates to CASSLEGRTTEAFF.